This TCR beta chain was sequenced in a study of Graves' ophthalmopathy and Graves' hyperthyroidism. TCR beta CDR3 regions were amplified from RNA transcripts. HTBI primers were employed in first-round RT-PCR, then a second-round multiplex PCR followed. TCRdb called the multiplex PCR reads again in MiXCR, with one record for every CDR3 protein. The table records about 740,000 distinct CDR3 sequences, roughly 40% of them present only once. Germline loops: CDR1 DFQATT, CDR2 SNEGSKA (reference sequence). CDR3 length: 16 residues. V dropped 6 bases and J dropped 2; count of bases not matched to a gene: 10. Presentation of ophthalmopathy in the donors involved moderate-to-severe activity, CAS ≥3, NOSPECS ≥4 and a duration under 3 months. Sampling more than 9 ml of fresh peripheral blood provided the PBMCs. The study's findings and limits: Blood also carried most expanded thyroid clonotypes exceeding 0.001 frequency.

On this clonotype: Its antigen is as yet unknown.

This clonotype was obtained from an adult man with Graves' ophthalmopathy. Sequencing was performed on peripheral blood. This rearrangement joins TRBV20-1 to TRBJ2-7; 13 bases map to TRBD2. The CDR3 protein is CSARTSGGVSAYEQYF. DNA of the CDR3: TGCAGTGCCCGGACTAGCGGGGGTGTTTCGGCCTACGAGCAGTACTTC.